Included here is one TCR beta chain sequence, with context. From germline, CDR1 is LNHDA and CDR2 SQIVND (reference sequence). The CDR3 covers 13 residues. V lost 5 bases, J lost 3 bases, and 10 bases lay in between. The data originate from a study of blood T cell repertoires in COVID-19. Study at large: From the United States, Italy and Spain came samples of acute and convalescent COVID-19.

Assignment of participants to cohorts was predicated upon participant-reported clinical history. Original processing notes: Estimated nucleated cell counts came from reference gene primer amplification. Repertoires were generated with immunoSEQ multiplex PCR, while TCRdb's copy carries only in-frame clones and drops some. D and trimming come from the DNA, and the V and J calls and clone size come from that table. The data hold about 220,000 clones, with around 82% observed a single time. The sequence was collected from a middle-aged woman who had been exposed to COVID-19. Sequenced: PBMCs or T cells enriched from blood (not recorded which). The chain has TRBV19 and TRBJ2-5; no firm D call. Here the CDR3 reads CASSRAREETQYF. The CDR3 DNA sequence: TGTGCCAGTAGTCGAGCACGGGAAGAGACCCAGTACTTC.